Below, 8 T cell receptor beta chains from the same sample are listed, as sequenced in a study of blood T cells in healthy people across ages. Combining a sample-barcoded 5' primer with a J-beta primer mix, a second PCR ran for about 6 to 12 cycles. MiXCR was run by TCRdb on the 5' RACE reads, yielding one entry per CDR3 protein. The repertoire holds more than 500,000 distinct CDR3 sequences, about 27% seen once, with approximately 3.6% in the top ten. The sample was also reused in another study, on T cells of mothers and their children.

Source material: blood. All receptors derive from a boy aged 2-15 years in good health.

The chain couples TRBV7-3 to TRBJ1-2, with D perhaps TRBD1 (6 bases). This CDR3 has 11 residues. Germline V gene lookup returns CDR1 SGHTA and CDR2 FQGTGA. With 3 bases removed from V and 12 bases from J, the gap between germline ends came to 11 bases. CDR3 sequence: CASSLRGLDTF. The CDR3 nucleotides read TGTGCCAGCAGCTTGCGGGGGCTTGACACCTTC.

The chain employs TRBV10-1 and TRBJ2-1; maybe TRBD2 (6 bases). V lost 2 bases and J lost 2, with 7 bases in between. The CDR3 is 14 amino acids. Germline-derived CDR1 and CDR2 are WNHNN and SYGVQD (reference sequence). The DNA of the CDR3 is TGCGCCAGCAGTGAGCGGGAGACCTACAATGAGCAGTTCTTC. Translation gives CASSERETYNEQFF.

This clonotype was counted at least ten times. The chain joins TRBV4-3 to TRBJ2-5, with 11 bases aligning to TRBD2. Per the germline V gene, CDR1 is LGHNA and CDR2 is YSLEER. V lost 4 bases and J lost 2; bases outside the gene matches: 6. The CDR3 spans 16 residues. CDR3 in DNA: TGCGCCAGCAGCCTCCTCCTAGCGGGAGGTCAAGAGACCCAGTACTTC. The encoded protein is CASSLLLAGGQETQYF.

This clonotype was counted only a few times. The chain has TRBV7-9 and TRBJ1-1, with 8 bases matching TRBD1. The CDR3 is 16 amino acids. Trimming took 5 bases from V and 6 from J; bases not matched to a gene: 14. Per the germline V gene, CDR1 is SEHNR and CDR2 is FQNEAQ (reference sequence). CDR3 in amino acids: CASSAADRARRPEAFF. DNA of the CDR3: TGTGCCAGCAGCGCGGCGGACAGGGCTCGACGTCCTGAAGCTTTCTTT.

The rearrangement joins TRBV5-5 to TRBJ1-5; no clear D gene. Germline V gene lookup returns CDR1 SGHKS and CDR2 YYEKEE (reference sequence). The CDR3 runs to 19 residues. Trimming left V 0 bases short and J 12 bases short, with 31 bases between. The CDR3 DNA reads as TGTGCCAGCAGCTTGGGTCCGCCAGAAGAGACCCTCCTTCTTACCAGCCAGCATTTT. This translates into CASSLGPPEETLLLTSQHF.

This rearrangement joins TRBV12-3 or TRBV12-4 to TRBJ2-5; D remains unclear. The CDR3 has 12 amino acids. The V end lost 6 bases, the J end lost 4 bases, and 9 bases lay between the germline ends. Here the CDR3 DNA reads TGTGCCAGCAGCTCCCCCAGAGAGACCCAGTACTTC. It is translated as CASSSPRETQYF.

A few counts support this clonotype. The rearrangement uses TRBV20-1 and TRBJ2-1; D is perhaps TRBD2 (6 bases). CDR3 length equals 14 residues. Trimming removed 4 bases from V and 4 bases from J, with 14 bases in between. The germline V gene has CDR1 DFQATT and CDR2 SNEGSKA (reference sequence). The CDR3 coding sequence is TGCAGTGCTACAGGACTAAGCGGTTACAATGAGCAGTTCTTC. Its protein is CSATGLSGYNEQFF.

The chain combines TRBV5-8 with TRBJ1-2, with D unresolved. Trimming cost V 1 base and J 7 bases, with 11 bases left between them. There are 13 residues in the CDR3. Germline V lookup: CDR1 SGHTS, CDR2 YDEGEE. CDR3 sequence (DNA): TGTGCCAGCAGCTTGAGAACGGTCGGTGGCTACACCTTC. This encodes CASSLRTVGGYTF.